One sample yielded the 5 T cell receptor beta chains listed below, sequenced in a study of PD-L1 blockade in urothelial cancer (dated by TCRdb to 2016 to 2017). Libraries were built with the immunoSEQ multiplex PCR assay. TCRdb limited this immuneACCESS table to in-frame rearrangements with V and J called. A share of clones is missing; checked studies link under half to unresolved V genes, and the rest is unexplained. Present in this sample are more than 35,000 clones, around 34% of which were seen just once. The ten largest clones take up 8% to 9% of the sample. The sample's time point label is to be understood as: pretreatment tumor sample. The source material was tumor tissue, sampled before atezolizumab (anti-PD-L1) treatment. The receptors were gathered from a man aged 60 to 75 with urothelial cancer.

The genes are TRBV11-3 and TRBJ1-5; TRBD1 is a possible D gene (5 bases). CDR3 length equals 15 residues. Germline CDR1 is SGHNT and CDR2 is YENEEA. V lost 1 base to trimming and J lost 2 bases, with 9 bases between them. The DNA of the CDR3 is TGTGCCAGCAGCTTAGGGGGCGGAGGCAATCAGCCCCAGCATTTT. It specifies CASSLGGGGNQPQHF.

The chain carries TRBV23-1 and TRBJ2-1; a possible D gene is TRBD2 (5 bases). TRBV23-1 is annotated as an ORF whose role is uncertain. The CDR3 totals 16 residues. Trimming took off 6 bases at V and 1 base at J, with 16 bases between the two ends. The CDR3 region is CASSQDRRQSYNEQFF. CDR3 bases: TGCGCCAGCAGCCAAGACCGGAGGCAGTCCTACAATGAGCAGTTCTTC.

This clone has ten or more counts. The V gene is TRBV6-8, the J gene TRBJ2-1; D not certain. Germline CDR1 MNHGY, CDR2 SAAAGT. This CDR3 comprises 14 residues. The ends were cut back, 4 bases at V and 0 bases at J, with 7 bases in the middle. The CDR3 loop reads CASSFLHSYNEQFF. The CDR3 DNA is TGTGCCAGCAGTTTCTTACACTCCTACAATGAGCAGTTCTTC.

The chain recombines TRBV30 with TRBJ2-5, with a tentative D call TRBD1 (6 bases). CDR3 length: 16 amino acids. Trimming left V 3 bases short and J 5 bases short, with 22 bases between. Per germline, CDR1 GTSNPN and CDR2 SVGIG (reference sequence). This chain's CDR3 is CAWRPSAAGAAETQYF. The CDR3 DNA follows: TGTGCCTGGAGACCCAGCGCGGCAGGGGCGGCGGAGACCCAGTACTTC.

This chain uses TRBV5-1 with TRBJ2-1, with TRBD2 matching over 11 bases. This CDR3 spans 18 amino acids. The germline CDR1 and CDR2 sequences are SGHRS and YFSETQ. The junction had 13 bases not matched to a gene; V was cut back by 4 bases and J by 4 bases. The CDR3 region is CASSTGTSGGRRYNEQFF. DNA of the CDR3: TGCGCCAGCAGCACGGGGACTAGCGGCGGGCGGAGGTACAATGAGCAGTTCTTC.